This T cell receptor beta chain was documented in a study of CXCR3-negative and CXCR3-positive naive CD8 T cells (dated by TCRdb to the late 2010s). Regarding the complete study: About 135 million TRB reads were obtained in total, roughly 1.5 +/- 0.3 million reads per library. For the TRBV-TRBJ cluster analysis, the naive subsets came from about five donors, while the memory cells came from 3 donors. Data from ten to twelve donors, pooled across two independent experiments, went into the diversity and physicochemical repertoire analyses.

CDR1 is given as MGHRA and CDR2 as YSYEKL, both from the germline V gene. The CDR3 has 14 amino acids, counting the end cysteine and phenylalanine. The DNA is unrecorded. For this clonotype: There is no known antigen for this receptor.

For every CD8+ T cell subset, about 300,000 cells were flow-sorted straight into RLT lysis buffer, and each subset was sorted in triplicate. Naive CD8+ T cells were defined stringently as CD45RO-CCR7+CD27+CD95- to exclude memory contaminants. Using standard density gradient centrifugation, peripheral blood mononuclear cells were isolated from buffy coats. Naive CXCR3-negative and CXCR3-positive CD8+ T cells were flow-sorted using a FACSAria III. Total RNA was extracted from sorted cells with an RNeasy Mini Kit. Study-wide conclusions, independent of this receptor: Similar TRBV-TRBJ usage was shown by naive CXCR3-negative and CXCR3-positive cells from the same donor, whereas distinct patterns were shown by memory cells. Because surface CD5, which is linked to self-reactivity in mice, was comparable between the naive subsets, TCR interaction strength was also inferred from the physicochemical properties of TRB CDR3s. Comparably high repertoire diversity was found in both naive subsets, whereas much lower repertoire diversity was found in memory CD8+ T cells. Compared with CXCR3-negative naive cells, CXCR3-positive naive cells had TRB CDR3s with higher hydrophobicity (lower Kidera factor 4), lower energy, and higher strength and volume indices. CXCR3 expression partially decreased after cryopreservation, so most assays used freshly isolated PBMCs.

This sample was sequenced with a NextSeq 550. The Human TCR Profiling Kit (MiLaboratory) was used to prepare UMI-labeled 5' RACE TRB cDNA libraries. cDNA synthesis used the entire amount of extracted RNA, and PCR amplification then used the entire amount of cDNA produced. The libraries were made side by side, with each library going through the same number of PCR cycles. The original pipeline was this. MIGEC and MiXCR extracted about 57,000 +/- 9,900 unique UMI-labeled TRB cDNA molecules per library, requiring at least two reads per UMI. An average of roughly 40,000 +/- 10,000 functional in-frame TRB CDR3 nucleotide clonotypes without stop codons was found per library. After each sample was downsampled to 5000 UMI-labeled TRB molecules, VDJtools was used to calculate diversity metrics such as normalized Shannon-Wiener and Chao1. For the central five CDR3 residues, VDJtools calculated physicochemical properties weighted by clonotype size, namely interaction energy, strength, volume and Kidera factor 4. Through TCRdb reprocessing, the reads give one entry per CDR3 protein sequence; DNA is omitted. The V and J calls and clone size come from TCRdb's table, not from the authors' own analysis. This sample's clone table shows some 130,000 distinct CDR3 sequences. The ten largest clones take up nearly 0.5% of the sample.

The receptor comes from a human donor in good health. Some clones in this sample may be carry-over from other donors' samples. The rearranged chain carries TRBV4-1 and TRBJ2-7; TCRdb proposes TRBD1, but this gene call is untestable without DNA. The specimen was naive CXCR3- CD8+ T cells from blood. The cell subset or site label on this specimen signifies: CD45RO-CCR7+CD27+CD95- naive CD8+ T cells lacking CXCR3 (TNR3-). The CDR3 region has the sequence CASSLVGGSYEQYF.